The sequence of this T cell receptor beta chain was determined in a study of cytomegalovirus exposure and HLA in healthy donors. 13 Jbeta primers and 60 Vbeta primers were used for the PCR. Measured with immunoSEQ multiplex PCR; TCRdb has only the in-frame clones, and not every one. The sample shows over 130,000 clones, 60% to 70% of them seen only once. Germline trimming cut 2 bases from V and 5 bases from J; bases unmatched to any gene: 2. Germline assignment: CDR1 GTSNPN and CDR2 SVGIG (reference sequence). This CDR3 has 13 residues. Material for sequencing was PBMCs. This sequence originates from a woman aged 60-75 years in good health and CMV-seropositive. The V gene is TRBV30, the J gene TRBJ2-1; 8 bases fit TRBD1. The CDR3 bases are TGTGCCTGGAGTCGGGGACAGGACAATGAGCAGTTCTTC. The encoded protein is CAWSRGQDNEQFF. The whole variable domain, filled in from reference TRBV30 and TRBJ2-1, reads SQTIHQWPATLVQPVGSPLSLECTVEGTSNPNLYWYRQAAGRGLQLLFYSVGIGQISSEVPQNLSASRPQDRQFILSSKKLLLSDSGFYLCAWSRGQDNEQFFGPGTRLTVL.